This TCR beta chain was retrieved from a study of spatial heterogeneity in lung cancer. This clonotype came up many times. This beta chain is off target for a library built for alpha chains, so its abundance means little. Via MiXCR, TCRdb re-called the 5' RACE reads, giving one row per CDR3 protein. The top ten hold roughly two fifths of the sample, which has 10,000 to 15,000 distinct CDR3 sequences, around 5.2% seen once. The time point: sample taken at primary tumor resection. Sequencing of whole RNA from tumor, nontumor lung or frozen PBMC involved no sorting. Trimming took 7 bases from V and 7 from J, leaving 23 bases between them. CDR3 length equals 16 residues. Looked up from germline, CDR1 is MNHEY and CDR2 is SVGEGT.

The sequence was obtained from a human donor with early-stage non-small cell lung cancer. The sample was lung tumor tissue, taken at surgery. The chain recombines TRBV6-2 or TRBV6-3 with TRBJ2-4; D is possibly TRBD1 or TRBD2 (7 bases each). CDR3 DNA: TGTGCCAGCAACTACAGGGGAGGGGCAGAGAGGAACATTCAGTACTTC. Amino acids: CASNYRGGAERNIQYF.